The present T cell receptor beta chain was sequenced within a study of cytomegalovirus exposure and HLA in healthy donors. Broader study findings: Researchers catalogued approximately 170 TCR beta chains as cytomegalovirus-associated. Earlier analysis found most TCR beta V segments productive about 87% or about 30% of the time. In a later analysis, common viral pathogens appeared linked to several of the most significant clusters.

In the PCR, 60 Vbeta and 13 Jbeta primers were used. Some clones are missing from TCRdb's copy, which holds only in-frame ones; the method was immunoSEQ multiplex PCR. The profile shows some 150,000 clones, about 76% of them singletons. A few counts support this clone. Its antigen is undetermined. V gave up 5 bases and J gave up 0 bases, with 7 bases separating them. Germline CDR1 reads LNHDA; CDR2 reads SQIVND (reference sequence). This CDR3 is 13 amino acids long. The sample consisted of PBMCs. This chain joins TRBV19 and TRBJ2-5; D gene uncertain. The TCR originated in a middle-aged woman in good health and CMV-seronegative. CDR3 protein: CASSLRDQETQYF. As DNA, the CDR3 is TGTGCCAGTAGTCTCCGCGACCAAGAGACCCAGTACTTC.